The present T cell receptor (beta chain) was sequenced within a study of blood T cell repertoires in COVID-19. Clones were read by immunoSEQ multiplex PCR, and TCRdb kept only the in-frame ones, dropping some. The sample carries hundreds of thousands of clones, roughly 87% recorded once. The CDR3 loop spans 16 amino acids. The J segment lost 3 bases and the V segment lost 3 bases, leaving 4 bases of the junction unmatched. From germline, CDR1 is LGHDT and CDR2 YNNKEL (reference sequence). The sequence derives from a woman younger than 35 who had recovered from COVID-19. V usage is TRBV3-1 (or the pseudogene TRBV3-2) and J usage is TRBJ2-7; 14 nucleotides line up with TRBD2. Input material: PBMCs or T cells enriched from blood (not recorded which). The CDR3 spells CASSQEGLAGDYEQYF. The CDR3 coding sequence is TGTGCCAGCAGCCAGGAGGGACTAGCGGGGGACTACGAGCAGTACTTC.